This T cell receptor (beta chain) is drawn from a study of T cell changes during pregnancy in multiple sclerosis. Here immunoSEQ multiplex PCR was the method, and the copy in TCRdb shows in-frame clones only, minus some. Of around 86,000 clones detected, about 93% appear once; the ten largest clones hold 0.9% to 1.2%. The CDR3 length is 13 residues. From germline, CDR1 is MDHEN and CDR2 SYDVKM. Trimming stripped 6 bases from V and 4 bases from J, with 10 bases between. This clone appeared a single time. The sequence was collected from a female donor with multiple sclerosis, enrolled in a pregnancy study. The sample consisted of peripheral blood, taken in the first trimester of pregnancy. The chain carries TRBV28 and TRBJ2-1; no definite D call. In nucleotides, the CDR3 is TGTGCCAGCAGGGTACCCAGATACAATGAGCAGTTCTTC. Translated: CASRVPRYNEQFF.